The following is a TCR beta chain sequence with its context. Original data processing: Reference gene primer amplification in the assay estimated nucleated cell counts. Libraries were prepared by immunoSEQ multiplex PCR; TCRdb keeps only in-frame clonotypes and omits some of them. The DNA was the basis for D and trimming; V, J and clone size are from that table. Among almost 70,000 clones, about 87% were seen once, and the ten largest hold over 6%. These data are taken from a study of blood T cell repertoires in COVID-19. Turning to the study itself: Acute and convalescent COVID-19 specimens originated in the United States, Italy and Spain. PBMCs, B-cell-depleted T cells, or T cells were the source of the cDNA or gDNA that made up the material.

The source of this sequence is a woman in her seventies with acute or convalescent COVID-19. Sequencing was carried out using peripheral blood.

For the CDR3, the DNA is TGTGCCAGCTCACCCGACCCCGGGGGCTACGAGCAGTACTTC. Encoded protein: CASSPDPGGYEQYF. This chain links TRBV18 with TRBJ2-7; D possibly corresponds to TRBD2 (6 bases). V dropped 3 bases and J dropped 3 bases, with 12 bases sitting between them. The CDR3 length is 14 residues. The germline CDR1 and CDR2 sequences are KGHSH and LQKENI.